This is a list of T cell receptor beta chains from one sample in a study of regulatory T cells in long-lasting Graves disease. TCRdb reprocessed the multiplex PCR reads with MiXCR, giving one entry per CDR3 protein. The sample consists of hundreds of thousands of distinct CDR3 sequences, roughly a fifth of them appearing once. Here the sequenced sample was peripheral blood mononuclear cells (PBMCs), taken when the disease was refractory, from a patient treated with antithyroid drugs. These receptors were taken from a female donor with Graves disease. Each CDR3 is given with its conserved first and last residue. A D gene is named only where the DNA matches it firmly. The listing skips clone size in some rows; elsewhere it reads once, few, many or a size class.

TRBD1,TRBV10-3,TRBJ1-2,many,TGTGCCATCAGTGAGCCCCGGACAGGGGAAGGAAGTGGCTACACCTTC,CAISEPRTGEGSGYTF
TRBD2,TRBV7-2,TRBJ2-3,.,TGTGCCAGCAGCTTACTGCGGGGGGGCAACACAGATACGCAGTATTTT,CASSLLRGGNTDTQYF
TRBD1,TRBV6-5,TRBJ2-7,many,TGTGCCAGCAGTTACACCACCGGGACAGGGAGCCACGAGCAGTACTTC,CASSYTTGTGSHEQYF
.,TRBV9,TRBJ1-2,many,TGTGCCAGCAGTCCAGGGGAGCGTAACTATGGCTACACCTTC,CASSPGERNYGYTF
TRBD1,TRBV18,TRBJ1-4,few,TGTGCCAGCTCACCTCGTCTGGGACAGGGGGTTGAAAAACTGTTTTTT,CASSPRLGQGVEKLFF
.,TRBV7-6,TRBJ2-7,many,TGTGCCAGCAGCCGGGACGGACCCTACGAGCAGTACTTC,CASSRDGPYEQYF
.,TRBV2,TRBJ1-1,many,TGTGCCAGCAGGGGGGGGCAGGGGTTGACTGAAGCTTTCTTT,CASRGGQGLTEAFF
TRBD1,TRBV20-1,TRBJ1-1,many,TGCAGTGCTAGAGGGTGGACAGGGCTTGAAGCTTTCTTT,CSARGWTGLEAFF
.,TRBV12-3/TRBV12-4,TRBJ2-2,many,TGTGCCAGCACCTTAGGGGGGGGAGGCCGGGAGCTGTTTTTT,CASTLGGGGRELFF
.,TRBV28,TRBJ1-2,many,TGTGCCAGCAGTTTACAGGGGATCCCCTATGGCTACACCTTC,CASSLQGIPYGYTF
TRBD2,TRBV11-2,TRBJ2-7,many,TGTGCCAGCAGCTTCCAGGGGGCGATGGGACTAGCGACTCCCTACGAGCAGTACTTC,CASSFQGAMGLATPYEQYF
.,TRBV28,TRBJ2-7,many,TGTGCCAGCAGGCTTGAGGGGGGTGTCTACGAGCAGTACTTC,CASRLEGGVYEQYF
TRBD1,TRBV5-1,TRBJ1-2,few,TGCGCCAGCAGCGAGGGACAGTTTCGGAGGCGCTACACCTTC,CASSEGQFRRRYTF
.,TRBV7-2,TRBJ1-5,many,TGTGCCAGCAGCTTAGATCAGCCGGGACAGCCCCAGCATTTT,CASSLDQPGQPQHF
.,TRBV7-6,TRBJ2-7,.,TGTGCCAGCAGCCCCCAGGGATTTGGATACGAGCAGTACTTC,CASSPQGFGYEQYF
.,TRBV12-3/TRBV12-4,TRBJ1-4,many,TGTGCCAGCAGTTTTAAGGCCCGTACGGACGAAAAACTGTTTTTT,CASSFKARTDEKLFF
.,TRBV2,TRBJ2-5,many,TGTGCCAGCAGCCCCGGGGTGACTAGGGGGGAGACCCAGTACTTC,CASSPGVTRGETQYF
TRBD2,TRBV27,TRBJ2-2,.,TGTGCCAGCAGTTCAGGACTAGCGAGAACCGGGGAGCTGTTTTTT,CASSSGLARTGELFF
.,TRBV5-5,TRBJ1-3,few,TGTGCCAGCAGCTTGGGGGAACATTACTCTGGAAACACCATATATTTT,CASSLGEHYSGNTIYF
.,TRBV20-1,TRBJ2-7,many,TGCAGTGCGGTGAACTACGAGCAGTACTTC,CSAVNYEQYF
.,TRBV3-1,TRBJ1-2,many,TGTGCCAGCAGCCGTCGGGAGGGGAACTATGGCTACACCTTC,CASSRREGNYGYTF
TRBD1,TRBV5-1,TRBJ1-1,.,TGCGCCAGCAGTTTCACGACAGGGGGGTCGGAAGCTTTCTTT,CASSFTTGGSEAFF
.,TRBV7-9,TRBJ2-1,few,TGTGCCAGCAGCTTAGGACCAGGTTGGGACTACAATGAGCAGTTCTTC,CASSLGPGWDYNEQFF
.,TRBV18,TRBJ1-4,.,TGTGCCAGCTCACCAAAGACAGGAAAGGAAAAACCGTTTTTT,CASSPKTGKEKPFF
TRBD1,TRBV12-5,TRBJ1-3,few,TGTGCTAGTGGTTTGGTACCTTGGGGACAGGGGTTCTCTGGAAACACCATATATTTT,CASGLVPWGQGFSGNTIYF
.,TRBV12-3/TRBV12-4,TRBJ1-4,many,TGTGCCAGCACATCTGGGGGAGGCGCTAATGAAAAACTGTTTTTT,CASTSGGGANEKLFF
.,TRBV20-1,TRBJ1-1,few,TGCAGTGCTAGTCTCGGGCCAGCTGACACTGAAGCTTTCTTT,CSASLGPADTEAFF
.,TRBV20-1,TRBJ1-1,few,TGCAGTGCTGTGCCGGGGTGGGGTACGGACACTGAAGCTTTCTTT,CSAVPGWGTDTEAFF
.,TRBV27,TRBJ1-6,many,TGTGCCAGCAGTTCTAAACCCCTCCACTTT,CASSSKPLHF
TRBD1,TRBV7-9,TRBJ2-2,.,TGTGCCAGCAGCTCCTTCAGGGACAGAGTCACCGGGGAGCTGTTTTTT,CASSSFRDRVTGELFF
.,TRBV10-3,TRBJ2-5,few,TGTGCCACTCTCCTAACGGGGGAAGGTGAGGAGACCCAGTACTTC,CATLLTGEGEETQYF
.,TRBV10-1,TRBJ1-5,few,TGCGCCAGCAGTGAGTCTGAGGGAAACCCAGACCAGCCCCAGCATTTT,CASSESEGNPDQPQHF
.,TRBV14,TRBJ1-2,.,TGTGCCAGCAGCCAAGGACGGTCTCAACCCTATGGCTACACCTTC,CASSQGRSQPYGYTF
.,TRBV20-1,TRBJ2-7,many,TGCAGTGCTAGAGTCTTAGGTGGCAGTTCCTACGAGCAGTACTTC,CSARVLGGSSYEQYF
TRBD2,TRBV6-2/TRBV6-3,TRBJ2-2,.,TGTGCCAGCAGTTTTAGCGGGGGGCCCTATGAAAACACCGGGGAGCTGTTTTTT,CASSFSGGPYENTGELFF
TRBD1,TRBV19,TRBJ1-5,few,TGTGCCAGTAGTCAATCATCCGGTGACAGGGGGCGAAATCAGCCCCAGCATTTT,CASSQSSGDRGRNQPQHF
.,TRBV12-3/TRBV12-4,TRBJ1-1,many,TGTGCCAGCAGCCCCCGCTGGAACACTGAAGCTTTCTTT,CASSPRWNTEAFF
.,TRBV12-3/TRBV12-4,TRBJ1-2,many,TGTGCCAGCAGTAGGGACAAAACCCCTTATGGCTACACCTTC,CASSRDKTPYGYTF
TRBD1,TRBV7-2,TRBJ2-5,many,TGTGCCAGCAGCTTACCATTACTATCTGAACAGGGGGTATGGGAGACCCAGTACTTC,CASSLPLLSEQGVWETQYF
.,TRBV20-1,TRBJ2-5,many,TGCAGTGCTAGAGATCAGGTGTACCAAGAGACCCAGTACTTC,CSARDQVYQETQYF
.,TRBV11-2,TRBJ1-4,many,TGTGCCAGCAGCATATGGGACGGTGAAAAACTGTTTTTT,CASSIWDGEKLFF
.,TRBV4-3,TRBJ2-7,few,TGCGCCAGCAGCCAAGATCCGCGACGTGGGGAGCAGTACTTC,CASSQDPRRGEQYF
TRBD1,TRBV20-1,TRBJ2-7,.,TGCAGTGCTAGGGACAGGATGAAATACGAGCAGTACTTC,CSARDRMKYEQYF
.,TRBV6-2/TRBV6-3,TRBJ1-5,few,TGTGCCAGCAGCTATGTACAGGGTGATATACGCAATCAGCCCCAGCATTTT,CASSYVQGDIRNQPQHF
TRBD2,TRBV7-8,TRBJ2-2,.,TGTGCCAGCAGCGTTAGACTCGGACTAGCGGGAGGCCCGAACACCGGGGAGCTGTTTTTT,CASSVRLGLAGGPNTGELFF
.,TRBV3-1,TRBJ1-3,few,TGTGCCAGCAGCCTCAGGGGATCGGGAGGAAACACCATATATTTT,CASSLRGSGGNTIYF
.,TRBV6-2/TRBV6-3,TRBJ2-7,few,TGTGCCAGCAGTTACATCCGCGACGAGCAGTACTTC,CASSYIRDEQYF
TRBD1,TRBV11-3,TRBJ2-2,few,TGTGCCAGCAGCTTAGATTTCGGACAGGGTTTCGGGGAGCTGTTTTTT,CASSLDFGQGFGELFF
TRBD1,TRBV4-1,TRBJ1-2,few,TGCGCCAGCAGCCAGGGACAGCCTTACTATGGCTACACCTTC,CASSQGQPYYGYTF
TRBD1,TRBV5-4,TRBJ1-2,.,TGTGCCAGCAGTAACTCCGGGACAGGAGATGGCTACACCTTC,CASSNSGTGDGYTF
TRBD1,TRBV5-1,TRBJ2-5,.,TGCGCCAGCAGCGGACAGGGGCCCCCCCAAGAGACCCAGTACTTC,CASSGQGPPQETQYF